The rows below give T cell receptor beta chains drawn from one sample of a study of blood T cell repertoires in COVID-19. Sequencing used immunoSEQ multiplex PCR; TCRdb keeps in-frame clones, though not all of them. This table has under 250,000 clones, approximately 90% appearing once. The sample comprised PBMCs or T cells enriched from blood (not recorded which). All receptors derive from a man aged 30 to 45 who had recovered from COVID-19. CDR3s include the opening cysteine and the closing phenylalanine or tryptophan. A D gene is named only where the DNA matches it firmly. Where a row states a size, it is once, few, many or the class of an expanded clone; other rows omit it.

V gene	clone size	J gene	D gene	CDR3 DNA	CDR3 protein
TRBV5-8	-	TRBJ1-1	TRBD1	TGTGCCAGCAGAGAGGGAGAATTTATCGGGACAGGGAACACTGAAGCTTTCTTT	CASREGEFIGTGNTEAFF
TRBV14	-	TRBJ1-3	TRBD1	TGTGCCAGCAGCCCAAGGGACAGCGCCTCTGGAAACACCATATATTTT	CASSPRDSASGNTIYF
TRBV12-3/TRBV12-4	-	TRBJ1-1	TRBD1	TGTGCCAGCAGGGGACAGGGGGACACTGAAGCTTTCTTT	CASRGQGDTEAFF
TRBV2	-	TRBJ1-5	-	TGTGCCAGCAGTGTCGGAGGGGGCAATCAGCCCCAGCATTTT	CASSVGGGNQPQHF
TRBV6-5	-	TRBJ1-2	-	TGTGCCAGCAGTCCTATACTGACAGATGGCTACACCTTC	CASSPILTDGYTF
TRBV5-1	few	TRBJ2-7	-	TGCGCCAGCAGCTTGGAGGCAGGGAAAACCTACGAGCAGTACTTC	CASSLEAGKTYEQYF
TRBV19	-	TRBJ2-4	-	TGTGCCAGTAGTACAACCGGGACACTTGCCAAAAACATTCAGTACTTC	CASSTTGTLAKNIQYF
TRBV27	-	TRBJ1-2	TRBD1	TGTGCCAGTATAATTCGGTTCCCAGGACAGGGCGGCCAGAACCATTATGGCTACACCTTC	CASIIRFPGQGGQNHYGYTF
TRBV10-3	-	TRBJ1-4	-	TGTGCCATCAGTGAGTCGAACAGGGAGGGAGAAAAACTGTTTTTT	CAISESNREGEKLFF
TRBV4-1	-	TRBJ2-1	TRBD1	TGCGCCAGCAGCCAAGATCTTTTCGGGACAGGAAAGTACAATGAGCAGTTCTTC	CASSQDLFGTGKYNEQFF
TRBV29-1	-	TRBJ2-1	TRBD2	TGCAGCGTTCAGTCGGGACTAGCGGGAGGACCATTACGGGTTAATGAGCAGTTCTTC	CSVQSGLAGGPLRVNEQFF
TRBV27	-	TRBJ2-2	-	TGTGCCAGCACCACCCCTGGTCCCAGGGGAATCACCGGGGAGCTGTTTTTT	CASTTPGPRGITGELFF
TRBV7-2	-	TRBJ1-1	-	TGTGCCAGCAGCTTAGACCCAGGGTCATTGAACACTGAAGCTTTCTTT	CASSLDPGSLNTEAFF
TRBV9	-	TRBJ2-5	-	TGTGCCAGCAGCGTAGGGGCCGCGAGCCAAGAGACCCAGTACTTC	CASSVGAASQETQYF